This T cell receptor beta chain was profiled in a study of shared T cell receptors in the human thymus. Method: immunoSEQ multiplex PCR; TCRdb's copy keeps in-frame clones and lacks some. The sample has 630,000 or so clones; approximately 87% are singletons. These data were also filed under a second study, of human thymus T cells. That paper states: Among the donors, all were healthy Finnish infants having corrective surgery for congenital heart defects. During corrective heart surgery, resections were taken, and the thymus tissue came from them. Biased V and J segment usage appeared in thymus and peripheral blood. Related research described strongly overlapping thymic repertoires in unrelated people.

The specimen was thymocytes. The TCR was taken from a boy younger than two with a congenital heart defect.

In DNA, the CDR3 is TGTGCCAGCAGTTTTATAGCGGGGGCAGAGACCCAGTACTTC. This encodes CASSFIAGAETQYF. V usage is TRBV28 and J usage is TRBJ2-5, with 9 bases aligning to TRBD2. The germline V gene encodes CDR1 MDHEN and CDR2 SYDVKM. Losses at the gene ends were 3 bases for V and 4 bases for J; bases not matched to a gene: 3. The CDR3 totals 14 residues.